These 18 T cell receptor beta chains were sequenced from one sample in a study of T cell clonality in common variable immunodeficiency. Whole-study results and caveats: Fewer deletions and N-nucleotide insertions were reportedly seen in common variable immunodeficiency TCR beta sequences.

No cognate antigen is known for these TCRs. The protocol was immunoSEQ multiplex PCR, while the TCRdb copy is restricted to in-frame clones and leaves out a portion. The profile covers tens of thousands of clones, none occurring a single time. What was sequenced was peripheral blood mononuclear cells. The receptors were sampled from a human donor with common variable immunodeficiency.

CDR3 sequence reads: CASSRGTGESTQYF. CDR3 DNA (partial): TGTGCCAGCAGCCGAGGGACAGGGGAATCGACC. The chain combines TRBV7-6 with TRBJ2-5; TRBD1 matches 10 bases. The read gets to within 3 residues of the CDR3 end, and the germline J gene fills in the rest. V trimming: 5 bases; J trimming: 7 bases; junction bases outside the gene matches: 7. The CDR3 sequence is 14 residues long. Germline lookup yields CDR1 SGHVS and CDR2 FNYEAQ.

This clone has ten or more counts. Coverage ceases 3 residues before the CDR3 finishes, and the germline J gene fills in the end. The V call is TRBV7-9, the J call TRBJ1-4, with D possibly TRBD1 on 5 matching bases. V lost 3 bases to trimming and J lost 6 bases, with 11 bases between them. Germline V gene lookup returns CDR1 SEHNR and CDR2 FQNEAQ (reference sequence). CDR3 length equals 14 residues. The covered CDR3 bases are TGTGCCAGCAGCTTTTCTGGGGGGTATGAAAAA. Its protein is CASSFSGGYEK. The whole CDR3 reads CASSFSGGYEKLFF.

This clone was detected a few times. The CDR3 end lies 3 residues beyond the end of the read and is filled in from the germline J gene. The chain combines TRBV7-9 with TRBJ2-6, with D hard to call. Germline lookup yields CDR1 SEHNR and CDR2 FQNEAQ (reference sequence). This CDR3 comprises 15 residues. The V gene lost 1 base and the J gene lost 5 bases, with 9 bases spanning the gap. This CDR3 is CASSLEGTRANVLTF. The covered CDR3 bases are TGTGCCAGCAGCTTAGAGGGCACCCGGGCCAACGTC.

This clone appeared a few times. From the germline J gene comes the end of the CDR3, since the read stops 3 residues before it. V is TRBV6-2 or TRBV6-3 and J is TRBJ2-3, with 10 bases aligning to TRBD2. Trimming removed 5 bases from V and 6 bases from J; junction bases left unmatched: 11. Germline CDR1 is MNHEY and CDR2 is SVGEGT. The CDR3 is 16 residues long. CDR3 DNA, as far as it was read: TGTGCCAGCAGTCCCCATGGCGCTAGCGGGGGTGATACG. It yields the protein CASSPHGASGGDT. The full CDR3 protein is CASSPHGASGGDTQYF.

This clone was detected a few times. The DNA ends 3 residues before the CDR3 does, and the rest of the CDR3 is filled in from the germline J gene. The gene calls are TRBV18 and TRBJ1-1; D perhaps matches TRBD1 (5 bases). CDR3 length: 16 amino acids. Germline V gene data show CDR1 as KGHSH and CDR2 as LQKENI. Trimming left V 2 bases short and J 3 bases short, with 16 bases between. CDR3 bases read: TGTGCCAGCTCACCAATTGGGGCCCCTGACCACACTGAA. Protein: CASSPIGAPDHTE. The full CDR3 protein is CASSPIGAPDHTEAFF.

As concerns this clone: Read coverage stops 3 residues before the CDR3 terminus; the germline J gene supplies the remainder. The chain links TRBV19 to TRBJ1-5; weak D call: TRBD1 (5 bases). The V end lost 7 bases, the J end lost 1 base, and 14 bases lay between the germline ends. This CDR3 has 15 amino acids. CDR1 is LNHDA and CDR2 is SQIVND in the germline V gene (reference sequence). The CDR3 bases that were read are TGTGCCAGTACCCTAGGTGGGGCGAGCAATCAGCCC. Translating it yields CASTLGGASNQP. The entire CDR3 protein is CASTLGGASNQPQHF.

In regard to this clone: The read falls 3 residues short of the CDR3 end, and the missing part is taken from the germline J gene. This CDR3 is also generated by other DNA sequences in the sample. The chain has TRBV6-2 or TRBV6-3 and TRBJ2-3, with D maybe TRBD1 (7 bases). The V and J ends lost 2 bases and 2 bases respectively, with 14 bases between them. The CDR3 is made up of 16 amino acids. CDR1 and CDR2 (germline): MNHEY, SVGEGT. CDR3 loop: CASSYGGGPSTDTQYF. The sequenced part of the CDR3 DNA is TGTGCCAGCAGTTACGGAGGGGGCCCTTCCACAGATACG.

On this clone itself: With the read ending 3 residues before the CDR3 end, the germline J gene is used to fill in that end. V is TRBV10-2 and J is TRBJ2-7; no reliable D call. The germline gives CDR1 WSHSY, CDR2 SAAADI. The CDR3 loop spans 11 amino acids. V was shortened by 6 bases and J by 1 base, with 4 bases between the two germline ends. The CDR3 reads CASRQSYEQYF. Incomplete CDR3 DNA: TGCGCCAGCAGACAGTCCTACGAG.

This clone was counted at least ten times. The read ends 3 residues shy of where the CDR3 ends; the end is completed using the germline J gene. This chain joins TRBV13 and TRBJ2-1; TRBD1 agrees at 7 bases. The CDR3 consists of 18 residues. Germline CDR1 and CDR2: PRHDT and FYEKMQ (reference sequence). Trimming cost V 0 bases and J 0 bases; bases outside gene matches: 8. The sequenced CDR3 bases are TGTGCCAGCAGCTTAGGTCGGACAGGTTCCTACTCCTACAATGAG. As protein: CASSLGRTGSYSYNE. The full CDR3 reads CASSLGRTGSYSYNEQFF.

As concerns this clone: Sequencing ends 3 residues short of the CDR3 end; the germline J gene provides the rest. V and J are TRBV7-9 and TRBJ2-5, with D possibly TRBD1 on 5 matching bases. The ends were cut back, 1 base at V and 0 bases at J, with 6 bases in the middle. CDR1 and CDR2 (germline): SEHNR, FQNEAQ (reference sequence). The CDR3 loop spans 14 amino acids. CDR3 sequence: CASSLVRDQETQYF. The covered CDR3 bases are TGTGCCAGCAGCTTAGTCAGGGACCAAGAGACC.

This clone was seen a few times. The read ends 3 residues shy of where the CDR3 ends; the end is completed using the germline J gene. The chain employs TRBV19 and TRBJ2-5, with TRBD1 as a possible D gene (5 bases). CDR3 length: 15 residues. Trimming removed 2 bases from V and 2 bases from J, with 12 bases in between. Germline CDR1 and CDR2: LNHDA and SQIVND (reference sequence). The covered CDR3 bases are TGTGCCAGTAGTATAAGGGGCAGGGTTCAAGAGACC. It encodes CASSIRGRVQET. The complete CDR3 reads CASSIRGRVQETQYF. Combining the CDR3 with reference TRBV19 and TRBJ2-5 gives the whole variable domain DGGITQSPKYLFRKEGQNVTLSCEQNLNHDAMYWYRQDPGQGLRLIYYSQIVNDFQKGDIAEGYSVSREKKESFPLTVTSAQKNPTAFYLCASSIRGRVQETQYFGPGTRLLVL.

The sample holds a few counts of this clone. The read terminates 3 residues before the CDR3 end, so the remaining end is supplied by the germline J gene. The rearrangement uses TRBV7-2 and TRBJ1-3; D gene uncertain. The CDR3 is 12 amino acids. Between the trimmed V and J ends, which lost 5 bases and 4 bases, there was a span of 6 bases. Germline CDR1 SGHTA, CDR2 FQGNSA. CDR3 DNA (partial): TGTGCCAGCAGCAGTCAGGGAAACACC. It is translated as CASSSQGNT. In full, the CDR3 reads CASSSQGNTIYF. Full variable domain (remainder filled in from reference TRBV7-2 and TRBJ1-3): GAGVSQSPSNKVTEKGKDVELRCDPISGHTALYWYRQSLGQGLEFLIYFQGNSAPDKSGLPSDRFSAERTGGSVSTLTIQRTQQEDSAVYLCASSSQGNTIYFGEGSWLTVV.

This clone has more than one count but fewer than ten. The read gets to within 3 residues of the CDR3 end, and the germline J gene fills in the rest. This chain connects TRBV7-8 to TRBJ1-2; D is perhaps TRBD1 (5 bases). In germline, CDR1 is SGHVS, CDR2 FQNEAQ. Trimming stripped 5 bases from V and 4 bases from J, with 8 bases between. The CDR3 contains 12 residues. CDR3 amino acids: CASSGGLYGYTF. CDR3 DNA, as far as it was read: TGTGCCAGCAGCGGGGGACTCTATGGC.

This clone came up many times. With the read ending 3 residues before the CDR3 end, the germline J gene is used to fill in that end. The chain recombines TRBV7-9 with TRBJ1-2; TRBD1 aligns across 11 bases. The CDR3 runs to 14 residues. Germline CDR1 and CDR2: SEHNR and FQNEAQ (reference sequence). The CDR3 sequence is CASSSVRTGGGYTF. The part of the CDR3 DNA that was read is TGTGCCAGCAGCTCGGTCCGGACAGGGGGCGGC.

This clone has ten or more counts. The sequence runs out 3 residues before the end of the CDR3; the remainder is reconstructed from the germline J gene. V is TRBV18 and J is TRBJ1-1; unclear D gene. Deletions cut 0 bases from V and 1 base from J, with 6 bases between. The CDR3 loop spans 14 amino acids. Germline CDR1 KGHSH, CDR2 LQKENI. Partial CDR3 DNA: TGTGCCAGCTCACCACCGGCTGGGAACACTGAA. It is translated as CASSPPAGNTE. In full, the CDR3 is CASSPPAGNTEAFF.

This clone occurred many times. The CDR3 goes on 3 residues after the read ends, and that part is filled in from the germline J gene. The V and J genes are TRBV13 and TRBJ2-5, with D perhaps matching TRBD1 (5 bases). Germline loops: CDR1 PRHDT, CDR2 FYEKMQ (reference sequence). The V and J ends lost 5 bases and 6 bases respectively, with 13 bases between them. This CDR3 has 13 residues. The sequenced part of the CDR3 DNA is TGTGCCAGCAGCAGAGACAGTAAGCAGACC. It translates to CASSRDSKQT. The full CDR3 protein reads CASSRDSKQTQYF.

A few counts support this clone. The CDR3 end lies 3 residues beyond the end of the read and is filled in from the germline J gene. The J gene is TRBJ2-1, the V gene TRBV19; TRBD1 aligns across 8 bases. This CDR3 has 17 amino acids. Germline CDR1 reads LNHDA; CDR2 reads SQIVND (reference sequence). V lost 3 bases to trimming and J lost 9 bases; unmatched junction nucleotides: 16. The part of the CDR3 DNA that was read is TGTGCCAGTAGTATTAGAAGGGCGACAGGGGTATTGGGTGAG. This codes for CASSIRRATGVLGE. The full CDR3 is CASSIRRATGVLGEQFF. Complete variable domain (other parts from reference TRBV19 and TRBJ2-1): DGGITQSPKYLFRKEGQNVTLSCEQNLNHDAMYWYRQDPGQGLRLIYYSQIVNDFQKGDIAEGYSVSREKKESFPLTVTSAQKNPTAFYLCASSIRRATGVLGEQFFGPGTRLTVL.

Only a few counts were recorded for this clone. Sequencing ends 3 residues short of the CDR3 end; the germline J gene provides the rest. This chain uses TRBV7-9 with TRBJ1-4; 8 bases match TRBD1. V shed 4 bases and J 8 bases; nucleotides not matched to a gene: 6. The CDR3 covers 14 residues. In germline, CDR1 is SEHNR, CDR2 FQNEAQ (reference sequence). The CDR3: CASSSTGEEEKLFF. The sequenced CDR3 bases are TGTGCCAGCAGCTCGACAGGGGAGGAAGAAAAA. Variable domain in full (rest from reference TRBV7-9 and TRBJ1-4): DTGVSQNPRHKITKRGQNVTFRCDPISEHNRLYWYRQTLGQGPEFLTYFQNEAQLEKSRLLSDRFSAERPKGSFSTLEIQRTEQGDSAMYLCASSSTGEEEKLFFGSGTQLSVL.